A selection of T cell receptor beta chains follows, all from one sample in a study of shared clonotypes between healthy human individuals. The method was immunoSEQ multiplex PCR; TCRdb's version includes in-frame clones alone and lacks a portion of them. The sample contains millions of clones, over 85% of which appear only once. The sample was naive CD4+ T cells sorted from blood. The origin of the receptors is a man aged 18 to 30 in good health. CDR3s include the opening cysteine and the closing phenylalanine or tryptophan. A D gene is named only where the DNA matches it firmly. Clone size is shown for a subset of rows, as once, few, many or a class of expanded clone.

V	J	size	D	DNA	CDR3
TRBV2	TRBJ2-2	few	NA	TGTGCCAGCAGTCGACTGAACACCGGGGAGCTGTTTTTT	CASSRLNTGELFF
TRBV7-9	TRBJ1-6	NA	NA	TGTGCCAGCAGCCCAAGGGACCCCAAGGAGAATTCACCCCTCCACTTT	CASSPRDPKENSPLHF
TRBV5-4	TRBJ2-7	NA	TRBD1	TGTGCCAGCCACGAACCCGGGACAGGGGTGATAGGTGAGCAGTACTTC	CASHEPGTGVIGEQYF
TRBV5-1	TRBJ1-4	NA	TRBD1	TGCGCCAGCAGCTTGGCAGGGGGCAATGAAAAACTGTTTTTT	CASSLAGGNEKLFF
TRBV19	TRBJ2-5	NA	TRBD2	TGTGCCAGTGTACCTAGCGGTCAAGAGACCCAGTACTTC	CASVPSGQETQYF
TRBV2	TRBJ2-7	once	NA	TGTGCCAGCAGTGCTAACCAAGGGTTCTACGAGCAGTACTTC	CASSANQGFYEQYF
TRBV5-4	TRBJ1-2	NA	NA	TGTGCCAGCAGCCCGACCGAAAACTATGGCTACACCTTC	CASSPTENYGYTF
TRBV27	TRBJ2-7	NA	NA	TGTGCCAGCAGTTTACGGTGGGGAGGCGAGCAGTACTTC	CASSLRWGGEQYF
TRBV5-6	TRBJ1-4	once	NA	TGTGCCAGCAGCTTGACCGGGGCAAATGAAAAACTGTTTTTT	CASSLTGANEKLFF
TRBV5-1	TRBJ2-4	NA	TRBD1	TGCGCCAGCAGCACGGACAGGGGAGCCAAAAACATTCAGTACTTC	CASSTDRGAKNIQYF
TRBV5-6	TRBJ1-1	NA	TRBD1	TGTGCCAGCAGCTTGGGACAGGGCGAAGCTTTCTTT	CASSLGQGEAFF
TRBV19	TRBJ2-7	few	TRBD1	TGTGCCAGTAGTATTACAGGGGATCCCTCCTACGAGCAGTACTTC	CASSITGDPSYEQYF
TRBV6-5	TRBJ1-1	NA	TRBD1	TGTGCCAGCAGTTACTTGTATTTATCAGGGGGTCGGGAAGCTTTCTTT	CASSYLYLSGGREAFF
TRBV5-1	TRBJ1-6	once	NA	TGCGCCAGCAGCTTGGCCGGGGCGGACTCACCCCTCCACTTT	CASSLAGADSPLHF
TRBV18	TRBJ2-7	NA	NA	TGTGCCAGCTCACCAAAGGGGTCTGAGTACGAGCAGTACTTC	CASSPKGSEYEQYF
TRBV7-6	TRBJ2-3	NA	TRBD2	TGTGCCAGCAACTTGGGGGGGGGCACAGATACGCAGTATTTT	CASNLGGGTDTQYF
TRBV6-6	TRBJ2-7	NA	NA	TGTGCCAGCAGTTACCCCGCCCTCGGGTCAGCCTACGAGCAGTACTTC	CASSYPALGSAYEQYF
TRBV6-1	TRBJ2-4	NA	NA	TGTGCCAGCACCCCCTGGACCGAGAGCATTCAGTACTTC	CASTPWTESIQYF
TRBV11-2	TRBJ1-5	NA	NA	TGTGCCAGCAGCTTAATGGGGCGCAATCAGCCCCAGCATTTT	CASSLMGRNQPQHF
TRBV30	TRBJ2-7	NA	TRBD2	TGTGCCTGGAGGGGGAGGGGCTTCCCCTACGAGCAGTACTTC	CAWRGRGFPYEQYF
TRBV6-5	TRBJ2-4	NA	NA	TGTGCCAGCAGCTCAATACTAGCCAAAAACATTCAGTACTTC	CASSSILAKNIQYF
TRBV19	TRBJ2-6	NA	NA	TGTGCCAGTAGTGTGACAGACGTCCTGACTTTC	CASSVTDVLTF
TRBV30	TRBJ1-5	NA	TRBD1	TGTGCCTGGGGGACAGGGCTAGATCAGCCCCAGCATTTT	CAWGTGLDQPQHF
TRBV7-9	TRBJ2-3	NA	NA	TGTGCCAGCAGCTCGATACAGGGTTTGGGCACAGATACGCAGTATTTT	CASSSIQGLGTDTQYF
TRBV27	TRBJ2-7	NA	TRBD1	TGTGCCAGCAGTTTAGACAGGGCTGCCGGCTACGAGCAGTACTTC	CASSLDRAAGYEQYF
TRBV11-2	TRBJ2-7	NA	TRBD1	TGTGCCAGCAGCTTAGGGACAGGGCCCTACGAGCAGTACTTC	CASSLGTGPYEQYF
TRBV7-2	TRBJ1-1	NA	NA	TGTGCCAGCATCCAACACCGGAACACTGAAGCTTTCTTT	CASIQHRNTEAFF
TRBV27	TRBJ2-3	NA	NA	TGTGCCAGCAGTTCCCCTCCTCGACTAGGAGGGGCAGATACGCAGTATTTT	CASSSPPRLGGADTQYF
TRBV4-1	TRBJ2-1	NA	TRBD2	TGCGCCAGCAGCCAGGGCTCTAGCGGGAGAGGGTACAATGAGCAGTTCTTC	CASSQGSSGRGYNEQFF
TRBV30	TRBJ2-3	NA	NA	TGTGCCTGGAGTAACAGTAAGGGGGCAGATACGCAGTATTTT	CAWSNSKGADTQYF
TRBV7-9	TRBJ2-7	NA	NA	TGTGCCAGCAGCTCCGGACGGCGCTCCTACGAGCAGTACTTC	CASSSGRRSYEQYF
TRBV27	TRBJ1-5	once	NA	TGTGCCAGCAGAGCTCTTTCGGTAGCGTCCATTAATCAGCCCCAGCATTTT	CASRALSVASINQPQHF
TRBV19	TRBJ2-5	NA	TRBD2	TGTGCCAGTAGTATGGTTGGGAGGGAGCAGTACTTC	CASSMVGREQYF
TRBV18	TRBJ2-2	NA	TRBD1	TGTGCCAGCTCACTGGGACAGGGGATCACCGGGGAGCTGTTTTTT	CASSLGQGITGELFF
TRBV18	TRBJ2-7	few	NA	TGTGCCAGCTCACTAACTCCGGGACAATTCTACGAGCAGTACTTC	CASSLTPGQFYEQYF
TRBV11-2	TRBJ2-1	NA	NA	TGTGCCAGCAGCTTTGACAGCTACAATGAGCAGTTCTTC	CASSFDSYNEQFF
TRBV5-4	TRBJ2-5	once	NA	TGTGCCAGCAGCTTGTACAGTGAAGAGACCCAGTACTTC	CASSLYSEETQYF
TRBV2	TRBJ2-5	NA	NA	TGTGCCAGCACCGGACCCCAGCGTTCGGGGACCCAGTACTTC	CASTGPQRSGTQYF
TRBV18	TRBJ1-4	NA	NA	TGTGCCAGCTCACCACGGTCCTCAACTAATGAAAAACTGTTTTTT	CASSPRSSTNEKLFF
TRBV7-2	TRBJ2-1	NA	NA	TGTGCCAGCAGCCCCCCTGACATTTACAATGAGCAGTTCTTC	CASSPPDIYNEQFF
TRBV6-6	TRBJ1-2	NA	TRBD1	TGTGCCAGCAGTGGGAAGGACAGGGGGGACTATGGCTACACCTTC	CASSGKDRGDYGYTF
TRBV6-1	TRBJ2-3	NA	NA	TGTGCCAGCAGGGGTTCCCTAGATACGCAGTATTTT	CASRGSLDTQYF
TRBV19	TRBJ1-2	NA	NA	TGTGCCAGTAGTATAGGAGTTGGAGTCGGCTACACCTTC	CASSIGVGVGYTF
TRBV28	TRBJ2-7	NA	TRBD1	TGTGCCAGCAGTTCGGGACAGGGTGGGAGCGAGCAGTACTTC	CASSSGQGGSEQYF
TRBV28	TRBJ1-5	NA	NA	TGTGCCAGCAACTTTGGAGAGGCCCAGCATTTT	CASNFGEAQHF
TRBV23-1	TRBJ2-1	NA	TRBD2	TGCGCCAGCAGTCGGTTAGCGGGAGAGGAGCAGTTCTTC	CASSRLAGEEQFF
TRBV30	TRBJ1-1	NA	NA	TGTGCCTGGAATATGGTGAACACTGAAGCTTTCTTT	CAWNMVNTEAFF
TRBV28	TRBJ2-1	NA	TRBD2	TGTGCCAGCAGTTTCTTGGTAGCGGGAGGGTATTACAATGAGCAGTTCTTC	CASSFLVAGGYYNEQFF
TRBV11-1	TRBJ2-1	NA	NA	TGTGCCAGCAGCCGGGCGGGCTCCTACAATGAGCAGTTCTTC	CASSRAGSYNEQFF
TRBV19	TRBJ1-1	NA	TRBD1	TGTGCCAGTAGTATAATAGGACAGGCAGGGACTGAAGCTTTCTTT	CASSIIGQAGTEAFF
TRBV29-1	TRBJ1-2	NA	NA	TGCAGCGTTCGGACGGCTAACTATGGCTACACCTTC	CSVRTANYGYTF
TRBV7-2	TRBJ2-7	NA	TRBD2	TGTGCCAGCAGCTCCCCCTCGCTAGCGGGAGAGGAGCAGTACTTC	CASSSPSLAGEEQYF
TRBV6-5	TRBJ2-6	NA	NA	TGTGCCAGCAGCCGGGGTTCAGCCGGGGCCAACGTCCTGACTTTC	CASSRGSAGANVLTF
TRBV11-2	TRBJ2-3	NA	NA	TGTGCCAGCAGCTTAGTTGGCAGGGCGACAGATACGCAGTATTTT	CASSLVGRATDTQYF
TRBV7-9	TRBJ1-2	NA	NA	TGTGCCAGCAGCTTCAGGGGAGGAACTTTTTTTAACTATGGCTACACCTTC	CASSFRGGTFFNYGYTF